A single sample gave rise to the 31 T cell receptor beta chains below, sequenced in a study of neurological immune-mediated disorders. In TCRdb, the 5' RACE reads were re-called with MiXCR into one record per CDR3 protein. Of 50,000 or so distinct CDR3 sequences listed, 9.5% to 12% are singletons. Sequencing was performed on PBMCs. Every receptor here comes from a man in his 60s in good health.

This clonotype occurred many times. The chain uses TRBV12-3 or TRBV12-4 and TRBJ1-2; a possible D gene is TRBD1 (6 bases). The length of the CDR3 is 13 residues. V lost 2 bases, J lost 3 bases, and 7 bases lay in between. DNA for the CDR3: TGTGCCAGCAGTTTAAACAGGGACTATGGCTACACCTTC. Its translation is CASSLNRDYGYTF.

This clonotype was found many times. The gene calls are TRBV12-3 or TRBV12-4 and TRBJ2-3, with D tentatively TRBD1 or TRBD2 (5 bases each). CDR3 size: 16 residues. V dropped 7 bases and J dropped 1 base, with 18 bases sitting between them. The chain's CDR3 is CASMGRGVWGTDTQYF. The CDR3 DNA reads as TGTGCCAGCATGGGCCGAGGGGTTTGGGGCACAGATACGCAGTATTTT.

The rearrangement uses TRBV20-1 and TRBJ1-1, with D perhaps matching TRBD1 (6 bases). Germline CDR1 DFQATT, CDR2 SNEGSKA (reference sequence). This CDR3 is 14 amino acids long. Deletions cut 0 bases from V and 3 bases from J, with 11 bases between. The CDR3 region is CSAREGGIYTEAFF. CDR3 coding DNA: TGCAGTGCTAGAGAAGGGGGGATATACACTGAAGCTTTCTTT.

This clonotype was recorded many times. The gene calls are TRBV20-1 and TRBJ1-5; TRBD1 matches at 8 bases. This CDR3 comprises 15 residues. V dropped 6 bases and J dropped 1; count of bases not matched to a gene: 8. The germline gives CDR1 DFQATT, CDR2 SNEGSKA (reference sequence). For the CDR3, the DNA is TGCAGTGCCCGTACAGGGGGAGGCAGCAATCAGCCCCAGCATTTT. Translating it yields CSARTGGGSNQPQHF.

The V gene is TRBV7-8, the J gene TRBJ1-2; TRBD1 is a possible D gene (6 bases). Germline V gene lookup returns CDR1 SGHVS and CDR2 FQNEAQ. This CDR3 comprises 14 residues. Trimming removed 1 base at V and 8 bases at J, with 14 bases between. For the CDR3, the DNA is TGTGCCAGCAGCTTAGGAGTTGGCAGGGGCGGCTACACCTTC. It is translated as CASSLGVGRGGYTF.

This clonotype was observed a few times. The chain employs TRBV7-2 and TRBJ2-5; either TRBD1 or TRBD2 may supply D (6 bases each). V was pared by 2 bases and J by 5 bases, with 15 bases between. Germline V gene data show CDR1 as SGHTA and CDR2 as FQGNSA. The CDR3 is 15 residues long. The CDR3 sequence: CASSLSRGQWETQYF. The CDR3, as DNA: TGTGCCAGCAGCTTATCTCGGGGGCAATGGGAGACCCAGTACTTC. Variable domain in full (rest from reference TRBV7-2 and TRBJ2-5): GAGVSQSPSNKVTEKGKDVELRCDPISGHTALYWYRQSLGQGLEFLIYFQGNSAPDKSGLPSDRFSAERTGGSVSTLTIQRTQQEDSAVYLCASSLSRGQWETQYFGPGTRLLVL.

The table lists this clonotype with many counts. This chain links TRBV28 with TRBJ1-2; no clear D. The CDR3 runs 18 residues. V lost 6 bases and J lost 4, with 27 bases in between. The germline gives CDR1 MDHEN, CDR2 SYDVKM. DNA of the CDR3: TGTGCCAGCAGCACTGGTGGAATTCAAAACCCCCTATCCTATGGCTACACCTTC. Amino acids: CASSTGGIQNPLSYGYTF.

In its sample, this clonotype was seen many times. V usage is TRBV4-1 and J usage is TRBJ2-5, with 8 bases identical to TRBD2. CDR1 is MGHRA and CDR2 is YSYEKL in the germline V gene. The CDR3 totals 15 residues. V lost 4 bases, J lost 2 bases, and 6 bases stayed unmatched. CDR3 sequence reads: CASSLSGGRQETQYF. The CDR3 DNA follows: TGCGCCAGCAGCCTGAGCGGGGGAAGGCAAGAGACCCAGTACTTC.

Only a few counts were recorded for this clonotype. The V and J genes are TRBV7-2 and TRBJ1-1, with 7 bases identical to TRBD1. In germline, CDR1 is SGHTA, CDR2 FQGNSA. The CDR3 is 16 residues long. The V and J ends lost 1 base and 0 bases, in that order; junction bases with no gene match: 5. CDR3 loop: CASSLGGQTLNTEAFF. CDR3 nucleotides: TGTGCCAGCAGCTTAGGGGGACAGACACTGAACACTGAAGCTTTCTTT.

This chain connects TRBV9 to TRBJ2-2, with TRBD1 matching over 10 bases. V dropped 5 bases and J dropped 1; count of bases not matched to a gene: 5. The V gene's germline CDR1 is SGDLS and CDR2 YYNGEE. The CDR3 has 16 amino acids. CDR3 region: CASRRGTGENTGELFF. DNA of the CDR3: TGTGCCAGCAGACGGGGGACAGGGGAGAACACCGGGGAGCTGTTTTTT.

This clonotype has at least ten counts. The chain uses TRBV6-2 or TRBV6-3 and TRBJ2-7, with D possibly matching TRBD2 (6 bases). This CDR3 comprises 14 residues. V was cut by 6 bases and J by 2 bases, with 14 bases left in between. Looked up from germline, CDR1 is MNHEY and CDR2 is SVGEGT. The CDR3 bases are TGTGCCAGCAGATGGGACTCCACCGCCTACGAGCAGTACTTC. It is translated as CASRWDSTAYEQYF.

At least ten counts were recorded for this clonotype. The J gene is TRBJ2-1, the V gene TRBV27; TRBD1 aligns across 7 bases. CDR1 MNHEY and CDR2 SMNVEV come from the germline V gene (reference sequence). Unmatched junction bases numbered 10, after V lost 3 bases and J lost 2 bases. The CDR3 is made up of 17 amino acids. The CDR3 spells CASSLGTTGVPYNEQFF. For the CDR3, the DNA is TGTGCCAGCAGTTTGGGGACCACAGGGGTCCCCTACAATGAGCAGTTCTTC.

This clonotype was counted a few times. The rearrangement joins TRBV4-3 to TRBJ1-5; D is uncertain. The CDR3 extends over 15 amino acids. The germline CDR1 and CDR2 sequences are LGHNA and YSLEER. Trimming stripped 0 bases from V and 4 bases from J, with 10 bases between. This chain's CDR3 is CASSQDFGVNQPQHF. The CDR3 DNA reads as TGCGCCAGCAGCCAAGATTTTGGGGTAAATCAGCCCCAGCATTTT.

Many counts were recorded for this clonotype. The chain uses TRBV5-1 and TRBJ2-3, with 13 bases lining up with TRBD2. CDR3 length: 18 amino acids. The junction had 6 bases not matched to a gene; V was cut back by 0 bases and J by 2 bases. Germline lookup yields CDR1 SGHRS and CDR2 YFSETQ. The CDR3 reads CASSLAFGLAGDTDTQYF. CDR3 DNA: TGCGCCAGCAGCTTGGCCTTTGGACTAGCGGGGGACACAGATACGCAGTATTTT.

The V and J genes are TRBV4-3 and TRBJ2-3; 7 positions match TRBD1. V lost 2 bases and J lost 4; bases outside the gene matches: 3. Germline CDR1 is LGHNA and CDR2 is YSLEER. The CDR3 is made up of 14 amino acids. The CDR3 spells CASSQQGVSDTQYF. Here the CDR3 DNA reads TGCGCCAGCAGCCAACAGGGGGTATCAGATACGCAGTATTTT.

The CDR3 loop reads CASSQEWYVTIQNNEQFF. In DNA, the CDR3 is TGTGCCAGCAGCCAAGAATGGTATGTCACGATACAAAACAATGAGCAGTTCTTC. This chain joins TRBV3-1 and TRBJ2-1, with unresolved D. The V gene's germline CDR1 is LGHDT and CDR2 YNNKEL (reference sequence). The CDR3 consists of 18 residues. The ends were cut back, 0 bases at V and 5 bases at J, with 20 bases in the middle.

This clonotype occurred many times. The V call is TRBV15, the J call TRBJ2-1; D might be TRBD2 (7 bases). CDR1 and CDR2 (germline): LNHNV, YYDKDF (reference sequence). The CDR3 runs 17 residues. V was clipped by 0 bases and J by 8 bases, with 20 bases between them. The CDR3 coding sequence is TGTGCCACCAGCAGAGATAGGGGGGGAATGGTATTTGATGAGCAGTTCTTC. As protein: CATSRDRGGMVFDEQFF.

Comment on this clonotype: At one end the junction does not follow the germline gene, possibly because of a read error. This chain connects TRBV20-1 to TRBJ1-1; possible D gene TRBD1, 5 bases. CDR3 length: 15 amino acids. Germline V gives CDR1 DFQATT, CDR2 SNEGSKA (reference sequence). CDR3 sequence: CSTRPLQRVDTDAFF. The CDR3 coding sequence is TGCAGTACTAGACCCCTCCAGAGGGTGGACACTGACGCTTTCTTT.

This clonotype has at least ten counts. V gene TRBV5-1 combines with J gene TRBJ2-3; D is ambiguous. This CDR3 comprises 16 residues. Trimming shortened V by 0 bases and J by 0 bases, and 11 bases separated the two germline ends. Germline loops: CDR1 SGHRS, CDR2 YFSETQ. The CDR3, as DNA: TGCGCCAGCAGCTTGGCGTTCATCTCTAGCACAGATACGCAGTATTTT. Its translation: CASSLAFISSTDTQYF. The full variable domain, rest sourced from reference TRBV5-1 and TRBJ2-3, is KAGVTQTPRYLIKTRGQQVTLSCSPISGHRSVSWYQQTPGQGLQFLFEYFSETQRNKGNFPGRFSGRQFSNSRSEMNVSTLELGDSALYLCASSLAFISSTDTQYFGPGTRLTVL.

This clonotype was observed at least ten times. This chain links TRBV7-8 with TRBJ2-7, with 7 bases lining up with TRBD1. The CDR3 runs 13 residues. Unmatched junction bases numbered 3, after V lost 4 bases and J lost 3 bases. Germline loops: CDR1 SGHVS, CDR2 FQNEAQ. In DNA form, the CDR3 reads TGTGCCAGCAGCTCGGACAGGATCTACGAGCAGTACTTC. This codes for CASSSDRIYEQYF. The full variable domain, its missing parts supplied by reference TRBV7-8 and TRBJ2-7, is GAGVSQSPRYKVAKRGQDVALRCDPISGHVSLFWYQQALGQGPEFLTYFQNEAQLDKSGLPSDRFFAERPEGSVSTLKIQRTQQEDSAVYLCASSSDRIYEQYFGPGTRLTVT.

At least ten counts were recorded for this clonotype. V usage is TRBV5-1 and J usage is TRBJ1-3; TRBD1 is a possible D gene (5 bases). The CDR3 contains 15 residues. Germline values: CDR1 SGHRS, CDR2 YFSETQ. V was shortened by 4 bases and J by 0 bases, with 11 bases between the two germline ends. Here the CDR3 DNA reads TGCGCCAGCAGCAGGGACCCTTACTCTGGAAACACCATATATTTT. Translated: CASSRDPYSGNTIYF.

This clonotype was found many times. This chain uses TRBV7-2 with TRBJ1-2; tentatively, D is TRBD1 (5 bases). In germline, CDR1 is SGHTA, CDR2 FQGNSA. The CDR3 contains 14 residues. The V gene lost 5 bases and the J gene lost 8 bases, with 18 bases spanning the gap. Here the CDR3 reads CASSTIGTAVGYTF. CDR3 DNA sequence: TGTGCCAGCAGCACCATCGGGACGGCGGTAGGCTACACCTTC.

This clonotype was counted ten times or more. The CDR3 region has the DNA TGCGCCAGCAGCTCTCCGGCGAACACTGAAGCTTTCTTT. This encodes CASSSPANTEAFF. The rearrangement joins TRBV5-1 to TRBJ1-1; D call uncertain. The CDR3 covers 13 residues. In germline, CDR1 is SGHRS, CDR2 YFSETQ. V was shortened by 3 bases and J by 1 base, with 7 bases between the two germline ends. The whole variable domain, filled in from reference TRBV5-1 and TRBJ1-1, reads KAGVTQTPRYLIKTRGQQVTLSCSPISGHRSVSWYQQTPGQGLQFLFEYFSETQRNKGNFPGRFSGRQFSNSRSEMNVSTLELGDSALYLCASSSPANTEAFFGQGTRLTVV.

This clonotype was seen at least ten times. The J gene is TRBJ1-1, the V gene TRBV7-8; possibly TRBD1 for D (6 bases). V was cut by 1 base and J by 6 bases, with 15 bases left in between. The CDR3 has 15 amino acids. The germline V gene has CDR1 SGHVS and CDR2 FQNEAQ. The CDR3 is CASSLDGFRGPEAFF. The CDR3 coding sequence is TGTGCCAGCAGCTTAGATGGGTTCAGGGGACCTGAAGCTTTCTTT.

The sample holds many counts of this clonotype. CDR3 residues: CASSGAGKSNQPQHF. The CDR3 region has the DNA TGTGCCAGCAGTGGGGCAGGAAAGAGCAATCAGCCCCAGCATTTT. The V gene is TRBV2, the J gene TRBJ1-5; no firm D call. Germline V gives CDR1 SNHLY, CDR2 FYNNEI. V lost 4 bases, J lost 1 base, and 11 bases lay in between. This CDR3 has 15 residues.

This chain uses TRBV7-2 with TRBJ2-3, with 10 positions matching TRBD2. Germline CDR1 and CDR2: SGHTA and FQGNSA. J gave up 5 bases and V 4 bases, and 12 bases lay outside the gene matches. CDR3 length: 17 residues. CDR3 protein: CASSSSLAGCHIDTQYF. CDR3 bases: TGTGCCAGCAGCTCCTCACTAGCGGGGTGCCACATAGATACGCAGTATTTT.

This clonotype was seen repeatedly, ten times or more. The genes are TRBV7-3 and TRBJ2-1; no firm D call. The CDR3 spans 11 residues. Germline CDR1 reads SGHTA; CDR2 reads FQGTGA. V gave up 3 bases and J gave up 8 bases, with 5 bases separating them. CDR3 in DNA: TGTGCCAGCAGCTTTGGCGATGAGCAGTTCTTC. Translating gives CASSFGDEQFF.

This clonotype was found many times. The V gene is TRBV20-1, the J gene TRBJ2-1; 11 bases map to TRBD1. The J segment lost 7 bases and the V segment lost 3 bases, leaving 8 bases of the junction unmatched. There are 15 residues in the CDR3. Germline CDR1 DFQATT, CDR2 SNEGSKA (reference sequence). The CDR3 coding sequence is TGCAGTGCTAGGGAGGACAGGGGGCTGGGGAATGAGCAGTTCTTC. Translating gives CSAREDRGLGNEQFF.

To note about this clonotype: At one end the junction does not follow the germline gene, possibly because of a read error. The V call is TRBV20-1, the J call TRBJ2-5, with 12 bases fitting TRBD2. The germline gives CDR1 DFQATT, CDR2 SNEGSKA (reference sequence). The CDR3 covers 17 residues. CDR3 DNA sequence: TGCAGTCCCGAGGCGGCTAGCGGGGGGGCGGAGCAAGATACCCAGTACTTC. Amino acid sequence: CSPEAASGGAEQDTQYF.

This clonotype came up many times. This sequence joins TRBV12-3 or TRBV12-4 and TRBJ2-5; 16 bases agree with TRBD2. The CDR3 length is 16 residues. The V segment lost 5 bases and the J segment 4 bases; nucleotides outside the gene matches: 4. CDR3: CASSPGTSGGAETQYF. For the CDR3, the DNA is TGTGCCAGCAGTCCCGGGACTAGCGGGGGGGCAGAGACCCAGTACTTC.

In this sample, this clonotype turned up many times. The chain joins TRBV6-2 or TRBV6-3 to TRBJ2-3; the match to TRBD1 covers 8 bases. The germline V gene encodes CDR1 MNHEY and CDR2 SVGEGT. This CDR3 comprises 16 residues. V lost 6 bases to trimming and J lost 4 bases; unmatched junction nucleotides: 12. The CDR3 DNA sequence: TGTGCCAGCAGCGATACATCTAGGACAGGGTCAGATACGCAGTATTTT. Its translation: CASSDTSRTGSDTQYF.